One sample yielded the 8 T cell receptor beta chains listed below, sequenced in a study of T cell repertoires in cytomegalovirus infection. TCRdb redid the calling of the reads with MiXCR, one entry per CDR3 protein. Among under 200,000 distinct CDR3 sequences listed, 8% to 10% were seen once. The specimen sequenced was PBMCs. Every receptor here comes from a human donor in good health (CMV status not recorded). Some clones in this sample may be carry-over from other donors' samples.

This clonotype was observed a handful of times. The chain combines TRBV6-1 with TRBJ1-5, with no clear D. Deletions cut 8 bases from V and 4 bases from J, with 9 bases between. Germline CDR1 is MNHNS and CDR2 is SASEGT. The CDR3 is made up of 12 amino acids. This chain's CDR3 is CASQRNNQPQHF. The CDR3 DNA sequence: TGTGCCAGCCAGCGAAATAATCAGCCCCAGCATTTT.

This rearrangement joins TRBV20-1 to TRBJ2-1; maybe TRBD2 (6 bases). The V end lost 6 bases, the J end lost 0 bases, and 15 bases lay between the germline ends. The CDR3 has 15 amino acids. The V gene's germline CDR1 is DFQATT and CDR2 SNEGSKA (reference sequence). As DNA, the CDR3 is TGCAGTGCCCCAGGAGGGGCCCGCTCCTACAATGAGCAGTTCTTC. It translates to CSAPGGARSYNEQFF.

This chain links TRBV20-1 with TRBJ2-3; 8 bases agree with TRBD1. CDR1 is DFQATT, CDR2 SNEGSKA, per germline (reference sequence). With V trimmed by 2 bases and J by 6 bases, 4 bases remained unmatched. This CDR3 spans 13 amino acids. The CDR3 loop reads CSARFRQGDTQYF. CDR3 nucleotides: TGCAGTGCTAGATTCCGACAGGGGGATACGCAGTATTTT.

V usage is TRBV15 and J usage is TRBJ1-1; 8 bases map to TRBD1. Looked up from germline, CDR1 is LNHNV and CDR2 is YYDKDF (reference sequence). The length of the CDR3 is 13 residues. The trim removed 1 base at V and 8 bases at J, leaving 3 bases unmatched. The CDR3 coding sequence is TGTGCCACCAGCAGAGGGACAGGGAGGGAAGCTTTCTTT. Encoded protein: CATSRGTGREAFF.

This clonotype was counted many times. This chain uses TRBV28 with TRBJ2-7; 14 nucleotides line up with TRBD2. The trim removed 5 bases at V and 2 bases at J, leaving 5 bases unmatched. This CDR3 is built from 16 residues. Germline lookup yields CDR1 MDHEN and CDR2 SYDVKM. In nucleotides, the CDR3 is TGTGCCAGCAGTACACTGGGACTAGCGGGGGCCTACGAGCAGTACTTC. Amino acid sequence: CASSTLGLAGAYEQYF.

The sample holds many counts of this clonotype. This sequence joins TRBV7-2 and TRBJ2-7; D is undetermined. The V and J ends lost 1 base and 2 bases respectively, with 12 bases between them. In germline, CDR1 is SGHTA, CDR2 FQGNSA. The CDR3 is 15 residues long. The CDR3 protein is CASSLEFAVTYEQYF. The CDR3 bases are TGTGCCAGCAGCTTAGAATTTGCAGTAACCTACGAGCAGTACTTC.

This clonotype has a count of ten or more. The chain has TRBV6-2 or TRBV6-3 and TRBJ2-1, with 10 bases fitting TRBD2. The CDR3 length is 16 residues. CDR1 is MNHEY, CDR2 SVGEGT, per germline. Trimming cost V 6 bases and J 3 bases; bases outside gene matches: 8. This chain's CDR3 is CASRRSGTSDYNEQFF. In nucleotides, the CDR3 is TGTGCCAGCAGACGATCCGGGACTAGCGACTACAATGAGCAGTTCTTC.

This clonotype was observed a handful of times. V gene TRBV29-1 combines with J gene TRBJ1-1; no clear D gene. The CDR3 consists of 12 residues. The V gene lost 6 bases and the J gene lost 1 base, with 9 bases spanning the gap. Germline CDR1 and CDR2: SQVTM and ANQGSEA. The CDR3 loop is CSVHTQNTEAFF. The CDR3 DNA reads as TGCAGCGTCCATACACAGAACACTGAAGCTTTCTTT.